This T cell receptor (beta chain) appears in the sequencing data of a study of cytomegalovirus exposure and HLA in healthy donors. The PCR contained 60 Vbeta and 13 Jbeta primers. The data were produced by immunoSEQ multiplex PCR, yet TCRdb's version contains in-frame clones alone and is incomplete. The repertoire consists of about 130,000 clones, with about two thirds occurring once and the leading ten covering around 2.5%. The CDR3 sequence is 13 residues long. The V gene lost 1 base and the J gene lost 7 bases, with 12 bases spanning the gap. Germline CDR1 and CDR2: SGHRS and YFSETQ. This sequence joins TRBV5-1 and TRBJ2-7, with a tentative D call TRBD2 (6 bases). The sequence was collected from a woman in her sixties in good health and CMV-seropositive. Sequencing was done on a sample of PBMCs. The DNA of the CDR3 is TGCGCCAGCAGCTTGTCCTTGGAGGGGGAGCAGTACTTC. Encoded protein: CASSLSLEGEQYF.